Included here is one T cell receptor beta chain sequence, with context. Antigen specificity is unknown. The table came from immunoSEQ multiplex PCR; TCRdb's copy has only in-frame clones and leaves some out. In the table there are over 20,000 clones, about 79% of which are singletons. The source of the sample is a study of regulatory dendritic cells for organ transplantation. Naive CD45RA+ and memory CD45RO+ CD4+ or CD8+ T cells were FACS-sorted. General study findings and limits: Resting memory CD8+ T cells held the most alloreactive clonotypes.

The sequence was obtained from a human donor in good health. The sample taken for sequencing was memory CD4+ T cells from blood. Subset: CD45RO+ memory T cells.

The CDR3 nucleotides read TGTGCCAGCAGCCCGCCAGGGGCATCCTACAATGAGCAGTTCTTC. It translates to CASSPPGASYNEQFF. The chain combines TRBV11-3 with TRBJ2-1; TRBD1 might be the D (6 bases). Germline assignment: CDR1 SGHNT and CDR2 YENEEA. The CDR3 contains 15 residues. Trimming left V 5 bases short and J 1 base short, with 12 bases between.